The rows below give T cell receptor beta chains drawn from one sample of a study of regulatory T cells in long-lasting Graves disease. TCRdb re-called the multiplex PCR reads through MiXCR, storing one row per CDR3 protein. Of approximately 300,000 distinct CDR3 sequences in the sample, 15% to 20% were seen once. The input for sequencing was peripheral blood mononuclear cells (PBMCs), taken at new diagnosis, from a patient treated with antithyroid drugs. All receptors derive from a female donor with Graves disease. CDR3s leave out the opening cysteine and the closing phenylalanine or tryptophan. D genes are given only for firm matches.

d_call | j_call | v_call | cdr3_aa
TRBD1 | TRBJ1-1 | TRBV30 | AWTGGSAEAF
TRBD1 | TRBJ2-4 | TRBV14 | ASSPIDRGRHIQY
NA | TRBJ2-7 | TRBV9 | ASSPGGLVYEQY
TRBD1 | TRBJ1-5 | TRBV12-3/TRBV12-4 | ASSPDRSRQPQH
NA | TRBJ1-5 | TRBV12-3/TRBV12-4 | ASSQRTANQPQH
NA | TRBJ2-3 | TRBV28 | ASSSRLFFLTDTQY
NA | TRBJ2-5 | TRBV9 | ASSPTLGAGSETQY
NA | TRBJ2-5 | TRBV5-6 | ASSYYRDQETQY
NA | TRBJ1-2 | TRBV12-3/TRBV12-4 | ASTFRSLLDYGYT
NA | TRBJ2-5 | TRBV13 | ASSRNNDRAGIETQY
TRBD1 | TRBJ1-2 | TRBV25-1 | AKPRQGKANYGYT
NA | TRBJ1-4 | TRBV7-9 | ASSLAGRGNEKLF
NA | TRBJ1-2 | TRBV28 | ASLSIGRAYGYT
TRBD2 | TRBJ2-7 | TRBV5-4 | ASSELGSGSSYEQY
NA | TRBJ1-1 | TRBV6-1 | ASSDEMGGSETEAF
TRBD2 | TRBJ2-1 | TRBV10-1 | ASSWGGPEGEQF
NA | TRBJ1-6 | TRBV6-1 | ASVDGWSSPLH
NA | TRBJ2-3 | TRBV15 | ATALARGLDTQY
NA | TRBJ2-4 | TRBV9 | ASSVAEGQNIQY
TRBD1 | TRBJ2-6 | TRBV15 | ATSRVGTVGANVLT
TRBD1 | TRBJ2-2 | TRBV28 | ASSSDGTGDTGELF
NA | TRBJ2-6 | TRBV28 | ASKQGGTGANVLT
NA | TRBJ2-5 | TRBV12-3/TRBV12-4 | ASSFSHQETQY
TRBD2 | TRBJ2-2 | TRBV7-3 | ASSSGLAGVTGELF
NA | TRBJ2-7 | TRBV27 | ASSLRVGSYEQY
NA | TRBJ2-2 | TRBV9 | ASSVYSGQATGELF
NA | TRBJ2-1 | TRBV27 | ASSLSLPNYNEQF
NA | TRBJ2-2 | TRBV11-2 | ASSLFASSGELF
TRBD1 | TRBJ2-7 | TRBV6-1 | ASSASGTVFIYEQY
NA | TRBJ1-5 | TRBV12-3/TRBV12-4 | ASSFLLGGVDNQPQH
TRBD1 | TRBJ1-2 | TRBV7-3 | ASSPINPQGTYSYT
TRBD2 | TRBJ2-1 | TRBV11-2 | ASSDRGTSGREKYNEQF
TRBD1 | TRBJ2-5 | TRBV15 | ATSTHPGQPTQY
TRBD2 | TRBJ2-2 | TRBV7-8 | ASSLVSERETGELF
TRBD2 | TRBJ2-5 | TRBV28 | ASSELAGAQETQY
NA | TRBJ1-2 | TRBV25-1 | ASSETGTHYGYT
TRBD2 | TRBJ2-7 | TRBV29-1 | SVDTGLAGNPYEQY
NA | TRBJ1-2 | TRBV6-2/TRBV6-3 | ASSWGGEGYT
NA | TRBJ2-5 | TRBV11-2 | VSTPGATLQETQY
TRBD2 | TRBJ2-7 | TRBV9 | ASSPGLASSYEQY
NA | TRBJ2-1 | TRBV14 | ASSRNPGWSTRNEQF
TRBD2 | TRBJ2-3 | TRBV15 | ATRRLAGGDTQY
TRBD1 | TRBJ2-2 | TRBV12-3/TRBV12-4 | ATRDRVTGELF
NA | TRBJ2-3 | TRBV29-1 | SVGGGSTDTQY
NA | TRBJ1-1 | TRBV10-3 | AISERISGTEAF
TRBD2 | TRBJ2-5 | TRBV6-5 | ASSYEPSWAREAGPLYQETQY
TRBD2 | TRBJ2-1 | TRBV14 | ASSQISPQGGLASYNEQF
NA | TRBJ1-2 | TRBV10-1 | ASSEFTDVKGVDGYT
NA | TRBJ2-1 | TRBV7-2 | ASSLALISYNEQF
TRBD2 | TRBJ2-7 | TRBV25-1 | ASSEYYPSDLQRETYEQY
NA | TRBJ2-7 | TRBV10-3 | AIRTEAGSYEQY
NA | TRBJ1-1 | TRBV28 | ASSLADMNTEAF
TRBD2 | TRBJ2-1 | TRBV12-5 | ASGLARLAGDSSYNEQF
NA | TRBJ2-1 | TRBV7-2 | ASSLSGGIPYNEQF
NA | TRBJ1-5 | TRBV2 | ASSQAGEGQPQH